Detailed here is one T cell receptor (beta chain). The antigen is not known. This entry belongs to a study of cytomegalovirus exposure and HLA in healthy donors. Points from the study as a whole: In the 90 to 150 validation repertoires, 85% to 95% of cluster scores exceeded 0, per a later analysis. The investigators catalogued 150 to 200 TCR beta chains as cytomegalovirus-associated.

Some clones are missing from TCRdb's copy, which holds only in-frame ones; the method was immunoSEQ multiplex PCR. The sample has about 84,000 clones; roughly 93% are singletons. Looked up from germline, CDR1 is MNHEY and CDR2 is SMNVEV (reference sequence). The CDR3 loop spans 14 amino acids. Trimming removed 2 bases from V and 10 bases from J, with 12 bases in between. This clonotype was obtained from a man younger than 45 in good health and CMV-seronegative. The chain links TRBV27 to TRBJ1-6, with a weak D call TRBD1 (5 bases). The specimen sequenced was PBMCs. CDR3 bases: TGTGCCAGCAGTTTACTCGGGGGAGGCTCACCCCTCCACTTT. Encoded protein: CASSLLGGGSPLHF.